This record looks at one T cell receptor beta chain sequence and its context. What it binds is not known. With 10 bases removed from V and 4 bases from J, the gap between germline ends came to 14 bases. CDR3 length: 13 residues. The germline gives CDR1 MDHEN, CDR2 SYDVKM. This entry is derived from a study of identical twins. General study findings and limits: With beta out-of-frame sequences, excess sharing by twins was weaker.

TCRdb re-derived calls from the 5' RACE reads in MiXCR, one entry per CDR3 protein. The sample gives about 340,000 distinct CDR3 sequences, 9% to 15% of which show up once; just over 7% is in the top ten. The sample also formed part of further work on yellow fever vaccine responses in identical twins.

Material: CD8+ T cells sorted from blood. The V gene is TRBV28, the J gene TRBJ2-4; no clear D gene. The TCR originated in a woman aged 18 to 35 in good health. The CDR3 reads CATAIGSKNIQYF. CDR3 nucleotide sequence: TGTGCCACCGCTATTGGGTCGAAAAACATTCAGTACTTC.